A single sample gave rise to the 11 T cell receptor beta chains below, sequenced in a study of PD-L1 blockade in urothelial cancer (dated 2017 in TCRdb). Libraries were made using the immunoSEQ multiplex PCR assay. Imported from immuneACCESS, the table was reduced by TCRdb to in-frame sequences with V and J called. These copies leave out some clones; in studies compared against another copy, an unresolved V gene accounts for under half, and the cause of the remainder is not known. Across this sample there are around 120,000 clones, with 70% to 85% seen only once. The ten largest clones take up about 2.3% of the sample. The sample in question was PBMCs, obtained around atezolizumab (anti-PD-L1) treatment. The receptors shown here come from a man between 45 and 60 years old with urothelial cancer.

The chain carries TRBV27 and TRBJ2-5; 8 bases agree with TRBD2. This CDR3 contains 14 residues. Germline assignment: CDR1 MNHEY and CDR2 SMNVEV (reference sequence). The V gene end was trimmed by 2 bases and the J gene end by 7 bases; junction bases not matched to a gene: 6. CDR3 sequence (DNA): TGTGCCAGCAGTTTAAGACGGGCGGGGGGGACCCAGTACTTC. This encodes CASSLRRAGGTQYF.

J is TRBJ2-3 and V is TRBV2; 13 nucleotides match TRBD2. Looked up from germline, CDR1 is SNHLY and CDR2 is FYNNEI. The CDR3 spans 18 residues. The junction had 13 bases not matched to a gene; V was cut back by 6 bases and J by 4 bases. CDR3 in DNA: TGTGCCAGCAGCCCACCTCGGACTAGCGGGAGTAGGTCAGATACGCAGTATTTT. Residues: CASSPPRTSGSRSDTQYF.

This clone was observed a few times. The same CDR3 also results from other DNA sequences found in this sample. The chain has TRBV20-1 and TRBJ1-1; D call uncertain. The CDR3 extends over 11 amino acids. The V gene lost 3 bases and the J gene lost 4 bases, with 6 bases spanning the gap. CDR1 DFQATT and CDR2 SNEGSKA come from the germline V gene (reference sequence). The DNA of the CDR3 is TGCAGTGCTAGCCGGAGCACTGAAGCTTTCTTT. As protein: CSASRSTEAFF.

This chain joins TRBV7-9 and TRBJ2-1, with 9 bases that match TRBD2. The CDR3 runs 15 residues. Per the germline V gene, CDR1 is SEHNR and CDR2 is FQNEAQ (reference sequence). V was clipped by 5 bases and J by 0 bases; unmatched bases: 2. This chain's CDR3 is CASSRLAASYNEQFF. For the CDR3, the DNA is TGTGCCAGCAGCCGACTAGCGGCCTCCTACAATGAGCAGTTCTTC.

V gene TRBV7-3 combines with J gene TRBJ2-7; tentative D call: TRBD2 (6 bases). This CDR3 has 13 residues. Germline values: CDR1 SGHTA, CDR2 FQGTGA. The V end lost 5 bases, the J end lost 5 bases, and 13 bases lay between the germline ends. The CDR3 loop reads CASSPPGRDEQYF. The CDR3 DNA is TGTGCCAGCAGCCCCCCCGGGAGAGACGAGCAGTACTTC.

Only a few counts were recorded for this clone. This chain links TRBV19 with TRBJ1-1; D is undetermined. The CDR3 consists of 15 residues. V lost 7 bases, J lost 1 base, and 16 bases lay in between. The germline V gene encodes CDR1 LNHDA and CDR2 SQIVND (reference sequence). CDR3: CASTATGSRNTEAFF. The CDR3 region has the DNA TGTGCCAGTACTGCGACCGGGAGTAGGAACACTGAAGCTTTCTTT.

This clone was recorded once. The chain uses TRBV28 and TRBJ1-5, with 10 bases that match TRBD1. The junction had 8 bases not matched to a gene; V was cut back by 2 bases and J by 4 bases. The germline gives CDR1 MDHEN, CDR2 SYDVKM. The CDR3 has 17 amino acids. CDR3 in DNA: TGTGCCAGCAGTTTAAGGCGGACGGGACAGGGGAATCAGCCCCAGCATTTT. It encodes CASSLRRTGQGNQPQHF.

V is TRBV18 and J is TRBJ2-7; D is perhaps TRBD1 (6 bases). V lost 3 bases and J 4 bases, leaving 7 bases between the germline ends. CDR1 and CDR2 from the germline V gene are KGHSH and LQKENI. CDR3 length equals 12 residues. DNA of the CDR3: TGTGCCAGCTCACCCGACAGGTACGAGCAGTACTTC. Translating it yields CASSPDRYEQYF.

The V and J genes are TRBV6-1 and TRBJ2-7, with D possibly being TRBD1 (6 bases). Germline V gives CDR1 MNHNS, CDR2 SASEGT. This CDR3 is built from 13 residues. V was clipped by 3 bases and J by 6 bases, with 12 bases between them. The chain's CDR3 is CASSDRGLAEQYF. The CDR3 DNA reads TGTGCCAGCAGTGACAGGGGTCTAGCCGAGCAGTACTTC.

The CDR3 sequence: CASGVAGPGSTQYF. The CDR3 region has the DNA TGTGCCAGCGGGGTAGCGGGGCCGGGTTCTACGCAGTATTTT. V is TRBV6-5 and J is TRBJ2-3; 8 bases fit TRBD2. The CDR3 has 14 residues. Germline CDR1 reads MNHEY; CDR2 reads SVGAGI. V dropped 8 bases and J dropped 8; count of bases not matched to a gene: 12.

This chain connects TRBV27 to TRBJ2-7, with D possibly TRBD2 on 5 matching bases. Trimming pared 6 bases from V and 3 bases from J, leaving 18 bases between. CDR3 length: 15 amino acids. CDR1 and CDR2 from the germline V gene are MNHEY and SMNVEV (reference sequence). CDR3 sequence: CASRPLGEGGYEQYF. The CDR3 coding sequence is TGTGCCAGCAGACCCCTCGGGGAAGGAGGCTACGAGCAGTACTTC.